The TCR beta chain under discussion was sequenced for a study of shared clonotypes between healthy human individuals (dated by TCRdb to 2020 to 2022). Background for the entire study: The cohort included a few men and a couple of women between 18 and 49 years of age. For each donor, three plates each were used for CD4 naive and CD4 memory, two plates were used for CD8 naive, and one plate was used for CD8 memory. The study deeply sequenced blood TCR repertoires of five healthy adults to estimate repertoire size and the extent of clonotype sharing between individuals. Different laboratories and diverse techniques were used to prepare libraries and sequence TCR repertoires, to increase sequencing depth and limit assay-specific biases. Each donor's leukapheresis produced roughly between roughly 0.9 and 8.9 billion PBMCs. The paper's findings and limits, for the study overall: Estimated clonotype richness was generally larger for naive than for memory subsets. Sharing across a few donors was observed for roughly 5% of naive CD4, under 4% of naive CD8, roughly 2.3% of memory CD4, and around 0.44% of memory CD8 clonotypes. Incomplete sequencing was indicated by rarefaction of sorted-subset datasets, despite the large sequencing depth. Higher generation probabilities were observed for clonotypes shared by all four sorted-subset donors than for non-shared clonotypes. Sampling was limited to blood, and TCR repertoires in tissue likely differ from TCR repertoires in blood. Based on pairwise subsampling, the degree of clonotype sharing among donors was expected to be affected by sequencing depth. The small number of donors limited the genetic and exposure-history diversity represented.

Using the deep immunoSEQ assay, multiplex PCR amplified TCR CDR3 regions from genomic DNA. For each cell subset, the extracted genomic DNA was distributed evenly across all wells of several immunoSEQ 96-well plates, and each plate served as one replicate. For sorted subsets, each replicate PCR was loaded with approximately 200 ng genomic DNA, equivalent to 25,000 to 35,000 T cell genomes. Purified libraries were measured with a Qubit 3.0 fluorometer, size-checked on a Bioanalyzer 2100, and measured again with the KAPA Library Quantification kit. Every immunoSEQ 96-well plate was sequenced on a separate single-read 150-cycle Illumina NextSeq 550 flow cell. Processing in the source paper ran as follows. Because only junctional sequences without quality scores were contained in the immunoSEQ output, filtering matching that applied to full-length reads could not be performed. To assign V/J genes and CDR3, sequences were annotated against IMGT germline references using PyIR, a Python wrapper for IgBLAST v1.9. Reads were filtered out if the reads had weak V/J assignments (E-value above 1e-6), no CDR3, stop codons, out-of-frame junctions, or ambiguous translated residues. A V3J clonotype was defined by an identical inferred V gene, J gene, and CDR3 amino acid sequence. Percentage overlap between repertoires was computed as shared unique clonotypes divided by the size of the smaller repertoire. Three approaches were used to assess repertoire richness: RTK rarefaction, the Chao1 estimator, and Recon v2.1 estimates of unobserved clonotypes. Generation probabilities for all TCRbeta clonotypes obtained by the gDNA method from several donors were computed using OLGA. As stored in TCRdb, this immuneACCESS dataset retains in-frame rearrangements with V and J assigned. A fraction of the clones does not appear; measured against another copy, unresolved V genes explain less than half of the discrepancy, and the remainder lacks a known reason. V, J and clone size are those of that table, while D and trimming were read from the DNA. This sample has approximately 2,000,000 clones in its table, and 80% to 95% of those were observed once. Of the sample, 0.37% is held by the ten largest clones.

Donors were healthy HIV-negative adults with no recently reported acute infections or vaccinations. Only Caucasian adults living in Nashville, Tennessee, USA were represented among the donors. CD4+ T cells were enriched by magnetic negative selection, after which naive cells were positively selected on CD45RA and the negative fraction was taken as the memory subset. Blood was obtained by leukapheresis, after which PBMCs were separated by Ficoll-Histopaque density gradient centrifugation and cryopreserved in liquid nitrogen vapor phase. Analytical flow cytometry was used to check the purity and quantity of each magnetically sorted T cell population. Genomic DNA was isolated from every sorted fraction and measured by UV absorbance on a Nanodrop 2000c. The count of this clone is one. The specificity of this receptor is unknown. No quality values exist for individual bases; no much larger clone is one base distant.

The germline V gene provides CDR1 SGHVS and CDR2 FQNEAQ. V is pruned by 5 bases and J by 3 bases, leaving 12 bases of the junction without a gene match. Its CDR3 holds 17 amino acids, cysteine through phenylalanine. Only the CDR3 DNA stays, 51 bases, in frame from base 1. Sequencing was done on a sample of naive CD4+ T cells from PBMCs. In light of the paper, this sample's cell subset or site label describes: CD45RA+ positively selected. This TCR was recovered from a man aged 18 to 35 in good health. Some clones in this sample may be carry-over from other donors' samples. Rearrangement joined TRBV7-8 to TRBJ1-5, with 8 middle bases fitting TRBD1. The nucleotide sequence reads TGTGCCAGCAGCCGAAGGGACAGGTTTAATCCCAATCAGCCCCAGCATTTT. It encodes CASSRRDRFNPNQPQHF.